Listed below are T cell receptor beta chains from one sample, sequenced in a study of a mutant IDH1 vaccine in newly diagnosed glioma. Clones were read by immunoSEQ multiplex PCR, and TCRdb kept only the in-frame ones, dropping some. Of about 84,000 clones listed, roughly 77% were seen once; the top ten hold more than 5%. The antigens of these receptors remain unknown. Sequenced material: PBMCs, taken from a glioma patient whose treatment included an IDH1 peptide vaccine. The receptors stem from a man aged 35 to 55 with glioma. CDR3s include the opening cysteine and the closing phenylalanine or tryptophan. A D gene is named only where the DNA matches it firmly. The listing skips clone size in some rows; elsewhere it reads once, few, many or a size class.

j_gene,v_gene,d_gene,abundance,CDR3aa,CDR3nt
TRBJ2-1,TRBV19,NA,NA,CASSRGAYNEQFF,TGTGCCAGTAGTAGGGGGGCCTACAATGAGCAGTTCTTC
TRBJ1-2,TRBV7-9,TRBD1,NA,CASSHATGGNYGYTF,TGTGCCAGCAGCCATGCTACAGGGGGCAACTATGGCTACACCTTC
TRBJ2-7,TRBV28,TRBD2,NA,CASSFSGRPSYEQYF,TGTGCCAGCAGTTTTAGCGGGAGGCCTAGCTACGAGCAGTACTTC
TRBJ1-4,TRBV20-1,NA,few,CSARDQKLFF,TGCAGTGCTAGAGATCAAAAACTGTTTTTT
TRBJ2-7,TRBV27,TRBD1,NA,CASSVKTGGPYEQYF,TGTGCCAGCAGTGTTAAGACAGGGGGACCCTACGAGCAGTACTTC
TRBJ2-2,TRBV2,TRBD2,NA,CASKRLAGGLVGAGTGELFF,TGTGCCAGCAAAAGACTAGCGGGGGGGCTGGTAGGGGCAGGCACCGGGGAGCTGTTTTTT
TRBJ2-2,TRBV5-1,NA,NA,CASSEGGFANTGELFF,TGCGCCAGCAGCGAGGGGGGCTTCGCGAACACCGGGGAGCTGTTTTTT
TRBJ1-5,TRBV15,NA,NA,CATSRSGQGTNQPQHF,TGTGCCACCAGCAGATCTGGACAAGGGACGAATCAGCCCCAGCATTTT
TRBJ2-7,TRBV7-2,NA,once,CASSLPLSPDRAYEQYF,TGTGCCAGCAGCCTGCCCCTTAGCCCCGACAGAGCCTACGAGCAGTACTTC
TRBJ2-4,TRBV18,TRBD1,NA,CASSQTGAGAKNIQYF,TGTGCCAGCTCGCAGACAGGGGCCGGGGCCAAAAACATTCAGTACTTC
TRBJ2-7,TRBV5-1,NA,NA,CASSNGLSYEQYF,TGCGCCAGCAGCAACGGACTTTCCTACGAGCAGTACTTC
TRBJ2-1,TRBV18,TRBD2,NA,CASSPTSGSYNEQFF,TGTGCCAGCTCACCCACTAGCGGGAGTTACAATGAGCAGTTCTTC
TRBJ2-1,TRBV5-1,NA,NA,CASSLEHPGTTDEQFF,TGCGCCAGCAGCTTGGAACACCCCGGGACAACGGATGAGCAGTTCTTC
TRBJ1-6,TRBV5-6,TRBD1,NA,CASSPWGTGGNSPLHF,TGTGCCAGCAGCCCGTGGGGGACAGGAGGAAATTCACCCCTCCACTTT
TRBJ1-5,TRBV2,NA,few,CASSEWEASNQPQHF,TGTGCCAGCAGTGAATGGGAAGCCAGCAATCAGCCCCAGCATTTT
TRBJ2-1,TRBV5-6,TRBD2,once,CASRSGAGRGFF,TGTGCCAGCAGATCAGGAGCGGGGAGAGGATTCTTC
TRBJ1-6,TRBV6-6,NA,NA,CAAAGSSYNSPLHF,TGTGCCGCAGCTGGGTCCTCCTATAATTCACCCCTCCACTTT
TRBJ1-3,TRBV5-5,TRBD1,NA,CASRHFPGQGGNTIYF,TGTGCCAGCAGACATTTTCCCGGACAGGGCGGAAACACCATATATTTT
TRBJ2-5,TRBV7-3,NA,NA,CASSELGAQETQYF,TGTGCCAGCAGCGAGTTAGGGGCCCAAGAGACCCAGTACTTC
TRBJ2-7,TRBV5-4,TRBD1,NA,CASSFDRAYEQYF,TGTGCCAGCAGCTTCGACAGGGCCTACGAGCAGTACTTC
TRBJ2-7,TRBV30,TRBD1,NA,CACELGGLYEQYF,TGTGCCTGTGAGCTAGGGGGCTTATACGAGCAGTACTTC
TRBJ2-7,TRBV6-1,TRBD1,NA,CASSASSGTAYEQYF,TGTGCCAGCAGTGCTTCGTCCGGGACAGCATACGAGCAGTACTTC
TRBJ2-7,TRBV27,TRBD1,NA,CASSAGQGGIYEQYF,TGTGCCAGCAGTGCGGGACAGGGGGGAATCTACGAGCAGTACTTC
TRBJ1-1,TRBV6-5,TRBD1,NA,CASIPPRRGTEAFF,TGTGCCAGCATCCCCCCCCGCAGGGGGACTGAAGCTTTCTTT
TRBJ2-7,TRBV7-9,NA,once,CASSLGPDPRKYF,TGTGCCAGCAGCTTAGGTCCGGACCCCCGTAAGTACTTC
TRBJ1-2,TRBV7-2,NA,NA,CASSLVPGRDGYTF,TGTGCCAGCAGCTTAGTCCCTGGGCGGGATGGCTACACCTTC
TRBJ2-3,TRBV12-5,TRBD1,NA,CASGLGQVTDTQYF,TGTGCTAGTGGTTTAGGACAGGTCACAGATACGCAGTATTTT
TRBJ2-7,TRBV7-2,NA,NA,CASSLVGGTASLEQYF,TGTGCCAGCAGCTTAGTCGGAGGGACGGCCTCCCTCGAGCAGTACTTC
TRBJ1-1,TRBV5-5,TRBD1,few,CASSSRGTEAFF,TGTGCCAGCAGCTCCAGGGGGACTGAAGCTTTCTTT
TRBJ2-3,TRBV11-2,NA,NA,CASSSVEGSDTQYF,TGTGCCAGCAGCTCAGTCGAGGGCTCCGATACGCAGTATTTT
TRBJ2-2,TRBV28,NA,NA,CASSLPLITGELFF,TGTGCCAGCAGTCTCCCCCTTATCACCGGGGAGCTGTTTTTT
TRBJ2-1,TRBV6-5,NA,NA,CASSQGFGEQFF,TGTGCCAGCAGCCAAGGGTTTGGTGAGCAGTTCTTC
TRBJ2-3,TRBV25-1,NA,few,CASSELAVSTDTQYF,TGTGCCAGCAGTGAACTAGCTGTTAGCACAGATACGCAGTATTTT
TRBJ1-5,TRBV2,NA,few,CASGLYSNQPQHF,TGTGCCAGCGGTCTTTATAGCAATCAGCCCCAGCATTTT
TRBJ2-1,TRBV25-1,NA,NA,CASSFAGAPEQFF,TGTGCCAGCAGTTTCGCGGGGGCACCAGAGCAGTTCTTC
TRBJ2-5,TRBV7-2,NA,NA,CASSLVARGETQYF,TGTGCCAGCAGCTTAGTGGCTAGAGGGGAGACCCAGTACTTC
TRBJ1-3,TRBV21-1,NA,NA,CASSNLGRQGFGNTIYF,TGTGCCAGCAGCAACTTGGGTCGACAGGGGTTTGGAAACACCATATATTTT
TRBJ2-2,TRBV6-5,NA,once,CASSYSRFGELFF,TGTGCCAGCAGTTACTCGAGGTTCGGGGAGCTGTTTTTT
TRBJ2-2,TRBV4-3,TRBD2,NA,CASSQEVASGRTGELFF,TGCGCCAGCAGCCAAGAGGTGGCTAGCGGGAGGACCGGGGAGCTGTTTTTT
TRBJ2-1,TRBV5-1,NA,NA,CASRELRAENNEQFF,TGCGCCAGCAGAGAACTTCGGGCTGAAAACAATGAGCAGTTCTTC
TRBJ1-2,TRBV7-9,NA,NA,CASRTPGAERGYTF,TGTGCCAGCAGAACACCCGGGGCCGAGAGGGGCTACACCTTC
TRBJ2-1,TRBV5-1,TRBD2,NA,CASSLGFGLAGRGNEQFF,TGCGCCAGCAGCTTGGGGTTTGGACTAGCGGGGAGGGGCAATGAGCAGTTCTTC
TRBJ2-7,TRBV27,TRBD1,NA,CASSSQGTYEQYF,TGTGCCAGCAGTTCACAGGGGACCTACGAGCAGTACTTC
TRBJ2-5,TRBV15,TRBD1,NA,CATSSLKGQNQETQYF,TGTGCCACCAGCAGCCTCAAGGGACAGAACCAAGAGACCCAGTACTTC
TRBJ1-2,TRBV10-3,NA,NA,CAITLHTGGDKPYGYTF,TGTGCCATCACTTTACACACGGGGGGTGATAAACCGTATGGCTACACCTTC
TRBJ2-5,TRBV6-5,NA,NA,CASSYSLGFETQYF,TGTGCCAGCAGTTACTCGCTCGGTTTTGAGACCCAGTACTTC
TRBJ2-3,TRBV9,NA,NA,CASSVEGTASHTQYF,TGTGCCAGCAGCGTAGAGGGGACTGCCTCCCATACGCAGTATTTT
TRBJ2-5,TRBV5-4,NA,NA,CASSPVGETQYF,TGTGCCAGCAGCCCCGTAGGAGAGACCCAGTACTTC
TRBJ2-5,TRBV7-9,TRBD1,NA,CASSPGTGEQETQYF,TGTGCCAGCAGCCCAGGGACAGGGGAACAAGAGACCCAGTACTTC
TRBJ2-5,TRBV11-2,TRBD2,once,CASSTVLAARETQYF,TGTGCCAGCAGCACTGTACTAGCGGCCCGAGAGACCCAGTACTTC
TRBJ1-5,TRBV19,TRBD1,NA,CASRDRGAGQPQHF,TGTGCCAGTAGGGACAGGGGCGCGGGTCAGCCCCAGCATTTT
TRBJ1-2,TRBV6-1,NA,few,CASSEEVWTAYYGYTF,TGTGCCAGCAGTGAAGAGGTCTGGACTGCTTACTATGGCTACACCTTC
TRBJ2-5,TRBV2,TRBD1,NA,CARRLIQGVGETQYF,TGTGCCAGAAGGCTAATACAGGGGGTTGGAGAGACCCAGTACTTC
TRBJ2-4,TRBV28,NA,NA,CASTQGISRAKNIQYF,TGTGCCAGCACCCAGGGGATAAGCAGAGCCAAAAACATTCAGTACTTC
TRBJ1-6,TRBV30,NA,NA,CAWSVDSGNNSPLHF,TGTGCCTGGAGTGTAGACAGCGGTAATAATTCACCCCTCCACTTT
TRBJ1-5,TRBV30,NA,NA,CAWNQGVRQPQHF,TGTGCCTGGAATCAGGGAGTTCGCCAGCCCCAGCATTTT
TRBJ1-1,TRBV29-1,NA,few,CSVEPPQGWTEAFF,TGCAGCGTTGAACCGCCCCAGGGTTGGACTGAAGCTTTCTTT
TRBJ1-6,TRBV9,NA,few,CASSVARQMNSPLHF,TGTGCCAGCAGCGTAGCGCGACAAATGAATTCACCCCTCCACTTT
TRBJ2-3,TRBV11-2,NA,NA,CASRHSGRDTQYF,TGTGCCAGCAGGCACAGTGGTAGAGATACGCAGTATTTT
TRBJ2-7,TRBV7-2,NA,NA,CASSFDGPYEQYF,TGTGCCAGCAGCTTTGACGGCCCCTACGAGCAGTACTTC